This passage covers 13 T cell receptor beta chains from one sample sequenced in a study of cytomegalovirus exposure and HLA in healthy donors. 13 Jbeta primers and 60 Vbeta primers were used for the PCR. This table comes from immunoSEQ multiplex PCR, and its TCRdb copy is limited to in-frame clones, with some not included. The table records fewer than 250,000 clones, about 82% of them present only once. Sequencing input: PBMCs. The origin of the receptors is a young man in good health and CMV-seronegative.

The chain is built from TRBV29-1 and TRBJ1-2, with D hard to call. The V gene lost 2 bases and the J gene lost 7 bases, with 14 bases spanning the gap. There are 13 residues in the CDR3. Germline lookup yields CDR1 SQVTM and CDR2 ANQGSEA. The CDR3 DNA is TGCAGCGTTGAATTAGCACGCGGAGGTGGCTACACCTTC. Encoded protein: CSVELARGGGYTF.

The chain combines TRBV19 with TRBJ2-1; weak D call: TRBD2 (6 bases). CDR3 length equals 16 residues. Germline-derived CDR1 and CDR2 are LNHDA and SQIVND (reference sequence). Deletions cut 1 base from V and 0 bases from J, with 10 bases between. The CDR3 DNA follows: TGTGCCAGTAGTATAGGAGGAGGGGCCTCCTACAATGAGCAGTTCTTC. This translates into CASSIGGGASYNEQFF.

The chain uses TRBV5-1 and TRBJ2-3; 10 nucleotides line up with TRBD2. This CDR3 is 14 amino acids long. From germline, CDR1 is SGHRS and CDR2 YFSETQ. The V and J ends lost 5 bases and 5 bases, in that order; junction bases with no gene match: 5. The CDR3 region is CASSSASGGDTQYF. CDR3 DNA: TGCGCCAGCAGTTCAGCTAGCGGGGGAGATACGCAGTATTTT.

The chain couples TRBV10-2 to TRBJ2-3; 8 nucleotides line up with TRBD1. The CDR3 loop spans 15 amino acids. The germline gives CDR1 WSHSY, CDR2 SAAADI. V lost 4 bases, J lost 3 bases, and 6 bases stayed unmatched. CDR3 bases: TGCGCCAGCAGTGTGGGGACAGGCCTGACAGATACGCAGTATTTT. Encoded protein: CASSVGTGLTDTQYF.

The chain joins TRBV28 to TRBJ1-3; D is possibly TRBD1 (5 bases). From germline, CDR1 is MDHEN and CDR2 SYDVKM. V shed 2 bases and J shed 0 bases, with 20 bases lying between them. This CDR3 contains 19 residues. CDR3 DNA: TGTGCCAGCAGTTTAAGTGGAGAGACAGTCAGCCTCTCTGGAAACACCATATATTTT. It is translated as CASSLSGETVSLSGNTIYF. The whole variable domain, remainder taken from reference TRBV28 and TRBJ1-3, is DVKVTQSSRYLVKRTGEKVFLECVQDMDHENMFWYRQDPGLGLRLIYFSYDVKMKEKGDIPEGYSVSREKKERFSLILESASTNQTSMYLCASSLSGETVSLSGNTIYFGEGSWLTVV.

The chain uses TRBV27 and TRBJ1-4; 7 bases are a match to TRBD1. Per the germline V gene, CDR1 is MNHEY and CDR2 is SMNVEV (reference sequence). Trimming took 5 bases from V and 0 from J; bases not matched to a gene: 9. CDR3 length equals 17 residues. The CDR3 nucleotides read TGTGCCAGCAGTGCATACAGGGGATCTGCAACTAATGAAAAACTGTTTTTT. It codes for CASSAYRGSATNEKLFF.

This clone appeared once. This chain links TRBV18 with TRBJ1-6; a weak D match, TRBD1 (5 bases). CDR1 and CDR2 (germline): KGHSH, LQKENI. The CDR3 runs to 13 residues. Deletions cut 5 bases from V and 5 bases from J, with 7 bases between. The CDR3 sequence: CASSKQDNSPLHF. CDR3 DNA: TGTGCCAGCTCAAAACAGGATAATTCACCCCTCCACTTT. The variable domain in full, with the rest retrieved from reference TRBV18 and TRBJ1-6, is NAGVMQNPRHLVRRRGQEARLRCSPMKGHSHVYWYRQLPEEGLKFMVYLQKENIIDESGMPKERFSAEFPKEGPSILRIQQVVRGDSAAYFCASSKQDNSPLHFGNGTRLTVT.

The gene calls are TRBV6-5 and TRBJ2-2, with D unclear. Germline CDR1 and CDR2: MNHEY and SVGAGI. V shed 1 base and J shed 2 bases, with 8 bases lying between them. The CDR3 extends over 15 amino acids. The CDR3 sequence: CASSYFGLNTGELFF. The CDR3 DNA reads TGTGCCAGCAGTTACTTTGGGCTTAACACCGGGGAGCTGTTTTTT.

This chain joins TRBV2 and TRBJ1-1; maybe TRBD1 (5 bases). V shed 3 bases and J shed 3 bases, with 14 bases lying between them. This CDR3 region has 15 residues. CDR1 is SNHLY and CDR2 is FYNNEI in the germline V gene. The CDR3: CASSDRTRVYTEAFF. CDR3 nucleotide sequence: TGTGCCAGCAGTGATCGTACCAGGGTCTACACTGAAGCTTTCTTT.

Details on this clone: The sample has other DNA sequences that encode this CDR3 too. V usage is TRBV5-5 and J usage is TRBJ1-1; 8 nucleotides match TRBD1. The CDR3 sequence is 14 residues long. Germline V lookup: CDR1 SGHKS, CDR2 YYEKEE (reference sequence). The V segment lost 4 bases and the J segment 1 base; nucleotides outside the gene matches: 3. CDR3 nucleotide sequence: TGTGCCAGCAGCAGAGGACAGGGGAACACTGAAGCTTTCTTT. Protein sequence: CASSRGQGNTEAFF.

This chain uses TRBV19 with TRBJ2-3; no clear D gene. The CDR3 extends over 15 amino acids. Trimming took off 1 base at V and 0 bases at J, with 8 bases between the two ends. Germline V gives CDR1 LNHDA, CDR2 SQIVND (reference sequence). The chain's CDR3 is CASSIGDSSTDTQYF. The CDR3 coding sequence is TGTGCCAGTAGTATAGGAGATTCTAGCACAGATACGCAGTATTTT. The full variable domain, with the rest looked up from reference TRBV19 and TRBJ2-3, is DGGITQSPKYLFRKEGQNVTLSCEQNLNHDAMYWYRQDPGQGLRLIYYSQIVNDFQKGDIAEGYSVSREKKESFPLTVTSAQKNPTAFYLCASSIGDSSTDTQYFGPGTRLTVL.

The chain is built from TRBV7-2 and TRBJ2-3; TRBD2 matches at 8 bases. The CDR3 totals 17 residues. Looked up from germline, CDR1 is SGHTA and CDR2 is FQGNSA. J was trimmed by 0 bases and V by 3 bases; bases with no gene match: 8. CDR3 amino acids: CASSFAPAGVSTDTQYF. The CDR3, as DNA: TGTGCCAGCAGCTTCGCCCCAGCGGGAGTAAGCACAGATACGCAGTATTTT.

J is TRBJ2-3 and V is TRBV7-9; TRBD2 aligns across 8 bases. V shed 2 bases and J 6 bases; nucleotides not matched to a gene: 7. This CDR3 comprises 15 residues. Germline V gives CDR1 SEHNR, CDR2 FQNEAQ (reference sequence). The CDR3 region is CASSLLGLEEDTQYF. As DNA, the CDR3 is TGTGCCAGCAGCTTACTGGGACTAGAAGAGGATACGCAGTATTTT.